The 19 T cell receptor beta chains below were found in one sample sequenced in a study of blood T cell repertoires in COVID-19. Profiling relied on immunoSEQ multiplex PCR, and the TCRdb table lists in-frame clones only, not all of them. Here the sample spans a few hundred thousand clones, approximately 90% being singletons. The specimen was PBMCs or T cells enriched from blood (not recorded which). Receptors were obtained from a human donor in a cohort exposed to, infected with or recovered from COVID-19 (not recorded which). The donor label of this sample is uncertain.

The rearrangement uses TRBV3-1 (or the pseudogene TRBV3-2) and TRBJ1-2; TRBD1 aligns across 8 bases. J lost 1 base, V lost 1 base, and 8 bases had no gene match. The CDR3 sequence is 17 residues long. CDR1 LGHDT and CDR2 YNNKEL come from the germline V gene (reference sequence). CDR3 DNA sequence: TGTGCCAGCAGCCAAGGGACCCCAGGGGGCGATAACTATGGCTACACCTTC. It encodes CASSQGTPGGDNYGYTF.

The chain couples TRBV5-1 to TRBJ1-2; 7 nucleotides align to TRBD1. The CDR3 is 15 amino acids. With 7 bases clipped from V and 0 bases from J, the junction kept 9 bases outside the gene matches. Germline V gene lookup returns CDR1 SGHRS and CDR2 YFSETQ. Here the CDR3 DNA reads TGCGCCAGCCGAAGAGGGACAGACACTAACTATGGCTACACCTTC. Protein product: CASRRGTDTNYGYTF.

The DNA of the CDR3 is TGTGCCAGCAGCTACGGACTAGCGGGGGGCAGATCCTACGAGCAGTACTTC. Translation: CASSYGLAGGRSYEQYF. The rearrangement joins TRBV4-2 to TRBJ2-7; TRBD2 matches 14 bases. V shed 5 bases, J shed 1 base, and the junction held 7 bases outside the gene matches. The CDR3 contains 17 residues. Germline loops: CDR1 LGHNA, CDR2 YNFKEQ.

The chain recombines TRBV6-5 with TRBJ1-2; D uncertain. Trimming took off 7 bases at V and 4 bases at J, with 10 bases between the two ends. There are 12 residues in the CDR3. The germline gives CDR1 MNHEY, CDR2 SVGAGI. CDR3 region: CASTVGGYGYTF. The CDR3 coding sequence is TGTGCCAGCACCGTAGGAGGCTATGGCTACACCTTC.

The chain joins TRBV30 to TRBJ2-1, with 9 bases fitting TRBD1. Trimming at V came to 3 bases and at J to 6 bases, leaving 9 bases not matched to a gene. The V gene's germline CDR1 is GTSNPN and CDR2 SVGIG (reference sequence). This CDR3 region has 15 residues. The CDR3 coding sequence is TGTGCCTGGAGGACCCGGGACAGGGATATCAATGAGCAGTTCTTC. It encodes CAWRTRDRDINEQFF.

This clone occurred once. The chain uses TRBV28 and TRBJ1-3, with D maybe TRBD1 (6 bases). CDR3 length: 16 amino acids. V was trimmed by 4 bases and J by 0 bases, leaving 13 bases between them. CDR1 and CDR2 (germline): MDHEN, SYDVKM. CDR3 amino acids: CASSSTGDSSGNTIYF. DNA for the CDR3: TGTGCCAGCAGTTCGACAGGAGACAGCTCTGGAAACACCATATATTTT.

The chain links TRBV19 to TRBJ2-3; a weak D match, TRBD2 (5 bases). This CDR3 has 16 amino acids. Trimming removed 0 bases at V and 3 bases at J, with 13 bases between. In germline, CDR1 is LNHDA, CDR2 SQIVND (reference sequence). CDR3 residues: CASSIDGEPGTDTQYF. CDR3 nucleotide sequence: TGTGCCAGTAGTATAGATGGAGAACCGGGAACAGATACGCAGTATTTT.

This chain uses TRBV28 with TRBJ1-1; TRBD1 aligns across 7 bases. CDR1 and CDR2 from the germline V gene are MDHEN and SYDVKM. The CDR3 totals 17 residues. V trimming: 8 bases; J trimming: 0 bases; junction bases outside the gene matches: 15. CDR3 in amino acids: CASSYYPGGNLNTEAFF. Here the CDR3 DNA reads TGTGCCAGCTCTTATTACCCAGGGGGGAACTTGAACACTGAAGCTTTCTTT. Full variable domain (rest looked up from reference TRBV28 and TRBJ1-1): DVKVTQSSRYLVKRTGEKVFLECVQDMDHENMFWYRQDPGLGLRLIYFSYDVKMKEKGDIPEGYSVSREKKERFSLILESASTNQTSMYLCASSYYPGGNLNTEAFFGQGTRLTVV.

The count of this clone is one. The V and J genes are TRBV24-1 and TRBJ1-1; no definite D call. V was clipped by 7 bases and J by 4 bases, with 6 bases between them. This CDR3 is 11 amino acids long. The germline CDR1 and CDR2 sequences are KGHDR and SFDVKD. CDR3 loop: CATRTRTEAFF. CDR3 DNA: TGTGCCACCAGGACACGCACTGAAGCTTTCTTT.

This clone is a singleton in its sample. The chain employs TRBV18 and TRBJ2-5; D gene uncertain. V gave up 4 bases and J gave up 5 bases, with 11 bases separating them. Germline V gene data show CDR1 as KGHSH and CDR2 as LQKENI. The length of the CDR3 is 13 residues. The CDR3 DNA follows: TGTGCCAGCTCACTCGACGAGAGGGAGACCCAGTACTTC. Amino acid sequence: CASSLDERETQYF.

The genes are TRBV4-2 and TRBJ1-6, with D hard to call. The CDR3 length is 15 residues. Trimming stripped 0 bases from V and 9 bases from J, with 12 bases between. Germline CDR1 LGHNA, CDR2 YNFKEQ. CDR3: CASSQEEAAPSPLHF. DNA for the CDR3: TGTGCCAGCAGCCAAGAAGAGGCGGCACCTTCACCCCTCCACTTT.

The V gene is TRBV6-5, the J gene TRBJ1-4; tentatively, D is TRBD1 (5 bases). From germline, CDR1 is MNHEY and CDR2 SVGAGI. Trimming removed 7 bases at V and 4 bases at J, with 16 bases between. This CDR3 contains 15 residues. This CDR3 is CASNTHPGGNEKLFF. CDR3 DNA sequence: TGTGCCAGCAATACGCATCCCGGGGGTAATGAAAAACTGTTTTTT.

This clone showed up just once. The rearrangement links TRBV6-5 to TRBJ1-1; possibly TRBD1 for D (5 bases). The V gene lost 0 bases and the J gene lost 6 bases, with 11 bases spanning the gap. Germline-derived CDR1 and CDR2 are MNHEY and SVGAGI. The CDR3 is 14 residues long. The CDR3 nucleotides read TGTGCCAGCAGTTACTCCGGGGGAAAAGCTGAAGCTTTCTTT. It encodes CASSYSGGKAEAFF.

The chain carries TRBV2 and TRBJ2-7, with 9 positions matching TRBD1. The CDR3 covers 12 residues. CDR1 and CDR2 (germline): SNHLY, FYNNEI. Trimming at V came to 6 bases and at J to 4 bases, leaving 1 base not matched to a gene. The CDR3: CASRTGGYEQYF. CDR3 DNA sequence: TGTGCCAGCAGGACAGGGGGGTACGAGCAGTACTTC.

In its sample, this clone was seen a few times. This rearrangement joins TRBV3-1 (or the pseudogene TRBV3-2) to TRBJ1-1; no clear D gene. This CDR3 region has 15 residues. Germline assignment: CDR1 LGHDT and CDR2 YNNKEL (reference sequence). V was shortened by 3 bases and J by 1 base, with 12 bases between the two germline ends. CDR3 coding DNA: TGTGCCAGCAGCCAGGAGGGTCTGCGGAACACTGAAGCTTTCTTT. Protein sequence: CASSQEGLRNTEAFF.

V and J are TRBV2 and TRBJ1-1; 12 bases are a match to TRBD1. V lost 3 bases, J lost 3 bases, and 5 bases stayed unmatched. The V gene's germline CDR1 is SNHLY and CDR2 FYNNEI. This CDR3 contains 16 residues. The CDR3 is CASSDLGTGGHTEAFF. DNA of the CDR3: TGTGCCAGCAGTGACTTAGGGACAGGGGGCCACACTGAAGCTTTCTTT.

This clone was found once. The V gene is TRBV10-2, the J gene TRBJ2-5; D perhaps matches TRBD1 (5 bases). V dropped 10 bases and J dropped 1 base, with 10 bases sitting between them. The length of the CDR3 is 12 residues. Germline assignment: CDR1 WSHSY and CDR2 SAAADI. CDR3 nucleotides: TGCGCCACAGGGCACTCCCAAGAGACCCAGTACTTC. This sequence encodes CATGHSQETQYF.

This rearrangement joins TRBV6-5 to TRBJ1-1; D is possibly TRBD1 (6 bases). The germline gives CDR1 MNHEY, CDR2 SVGAGI. This CDR3 spans 16 amino acids. V was cut by 0 bases and J by 4 bases, with 15 bases left in between. This CDR3 reads CASSYSGGGGGTEAFF. Written as DNA, the CDR3 is TGTGCCAGCAGTTACTCAGGGGGGGGAGGGGGCACTGAAGCTTTCTTT.

The chain employs TRBV7-9 and TRBJ1-3, with TRBD1 matching 7 bases. Germline CDR1 reads SEHNR; CDR2 reads FQNEAQ (reference sequence). V was clipped by 6 bases and J by 1 base; unmatched bases: 12. The CDR3 runs to 17 residues. CDR3 bases: TGTGCCAGCAGGCGCGCCTCTCAGGGGGTATCTGGAAACACCATATATTTT. As protein: CASRRASQGVSGNTIYF.